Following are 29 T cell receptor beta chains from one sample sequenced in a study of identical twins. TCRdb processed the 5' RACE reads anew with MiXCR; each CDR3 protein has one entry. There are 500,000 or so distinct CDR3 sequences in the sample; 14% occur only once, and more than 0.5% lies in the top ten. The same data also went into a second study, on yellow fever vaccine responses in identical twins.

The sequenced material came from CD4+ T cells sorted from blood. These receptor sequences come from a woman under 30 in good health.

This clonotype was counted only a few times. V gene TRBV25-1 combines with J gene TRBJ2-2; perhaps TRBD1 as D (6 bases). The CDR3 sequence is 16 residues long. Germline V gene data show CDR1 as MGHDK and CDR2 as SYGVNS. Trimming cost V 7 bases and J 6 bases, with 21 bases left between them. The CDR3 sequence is CASMGIGQGNSGELFF. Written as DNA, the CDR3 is TGTGCCAGCATGGGTATTGGGCAGGGGAATTCCGGGGAGCTGTTTTTT.

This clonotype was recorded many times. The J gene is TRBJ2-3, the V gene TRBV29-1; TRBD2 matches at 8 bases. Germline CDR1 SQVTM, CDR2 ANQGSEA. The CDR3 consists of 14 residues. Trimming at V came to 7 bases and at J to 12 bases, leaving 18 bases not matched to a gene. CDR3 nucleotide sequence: TGCAGCGCACATTTGATATCCGGGACTAGAAATCAGTATTTT. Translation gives CSAHLISGTRNQYF.

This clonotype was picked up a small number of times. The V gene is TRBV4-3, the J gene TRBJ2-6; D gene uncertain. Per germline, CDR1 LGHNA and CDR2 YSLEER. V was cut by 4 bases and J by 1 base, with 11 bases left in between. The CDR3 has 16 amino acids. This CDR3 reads CASSPAWGSGANVLTF. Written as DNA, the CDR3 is TGCGCCAGCAGCCCAGCGTGGGGATCTGGGGCCAACGTCCTGACTTTC.

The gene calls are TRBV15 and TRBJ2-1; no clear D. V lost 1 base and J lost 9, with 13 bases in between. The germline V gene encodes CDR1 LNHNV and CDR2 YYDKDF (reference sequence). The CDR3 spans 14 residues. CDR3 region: CATSRVLKGTEQFF. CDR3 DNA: TGTGCCACCAGCAGAGTTCTTAAGGGTACTGAGCAGTTCTTC.

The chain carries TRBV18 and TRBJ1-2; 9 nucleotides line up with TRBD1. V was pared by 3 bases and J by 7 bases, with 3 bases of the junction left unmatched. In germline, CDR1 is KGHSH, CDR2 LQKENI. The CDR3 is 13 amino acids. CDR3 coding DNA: TGTGCCAGCTCACCGGGACAGGGTTCTGGCTACACCTTC. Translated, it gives CASSPGQGSGYTF.

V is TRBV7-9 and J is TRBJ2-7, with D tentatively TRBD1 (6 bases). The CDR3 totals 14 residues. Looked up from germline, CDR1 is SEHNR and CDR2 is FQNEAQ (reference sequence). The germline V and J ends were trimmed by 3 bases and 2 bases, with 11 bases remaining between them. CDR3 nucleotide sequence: TGTGCCAGCAGCTTCGACAGGCTCCCCTACGAGCAGTACTTC. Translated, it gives CASSFDRLPYEQYF.

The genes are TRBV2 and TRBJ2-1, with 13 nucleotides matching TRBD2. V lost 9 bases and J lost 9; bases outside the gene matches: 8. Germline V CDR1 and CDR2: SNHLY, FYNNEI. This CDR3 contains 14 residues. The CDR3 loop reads CASIRTSGSGEQFF. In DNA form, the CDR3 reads TGTGCCAGTATACGGACTAGCGGGAGCGGTGAGCAGTTCTTC.

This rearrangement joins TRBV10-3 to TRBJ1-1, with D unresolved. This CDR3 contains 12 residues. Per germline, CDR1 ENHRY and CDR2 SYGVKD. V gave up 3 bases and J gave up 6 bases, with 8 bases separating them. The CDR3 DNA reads TGTGCCATCAGTGATTGGTTGTCTGAAGCTTTCTTT. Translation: CAISDWLSEAFF.

In nucleotides, the CDR3 is TGTGCCAGCAGCCGTATCCGGACTACCTACAATGAGCAGTTCTTC. Its protein is CASSRIRTTYNEQFF. The J gene is TRBJ2-1, the V gene TRBV12-3 or TRBV12-4, with D tentatively TRBD2 (6 bases). The CDR3 totals 15 residues. Trimming took 6 bases from V and 2 from J, leaving 14 bases between them.

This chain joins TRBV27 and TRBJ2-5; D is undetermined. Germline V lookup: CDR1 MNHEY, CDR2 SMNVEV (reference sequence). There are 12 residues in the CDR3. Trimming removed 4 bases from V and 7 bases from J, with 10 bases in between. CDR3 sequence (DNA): TGTGCCAGCAGTTCCCCGCCTGGGACCCAGTACTTC. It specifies CASSSPPGTQYF.

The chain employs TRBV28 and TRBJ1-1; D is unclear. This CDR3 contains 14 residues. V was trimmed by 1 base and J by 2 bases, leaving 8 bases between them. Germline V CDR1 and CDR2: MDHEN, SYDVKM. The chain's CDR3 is CASSLLADNTEAFF. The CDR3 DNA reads TGTGCCAGCAGTTTATTGGCAGACAACACTGAAGCTTTCTTT. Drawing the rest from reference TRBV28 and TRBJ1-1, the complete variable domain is DVKVTQSSRYLVKRTGEKVFLECVQDMDHENMFWYRQDPGLGLRLIYFSYDVKMKEKGDIPEGYSVSREKKERFSLILESASTNQTSMYLCASSLLADNTEAFFGQGTRLTVV.

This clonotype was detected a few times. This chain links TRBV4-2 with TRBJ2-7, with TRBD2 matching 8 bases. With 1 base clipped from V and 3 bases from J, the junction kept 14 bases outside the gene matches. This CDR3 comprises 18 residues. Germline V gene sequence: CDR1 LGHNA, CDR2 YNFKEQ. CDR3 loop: CASSQAATSVRPIYEQYF. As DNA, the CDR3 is TGTGCCAGCAGCCAAGCGGCGACTAGCGTTCGTCCCATCTACGAGCAGTACTTC.

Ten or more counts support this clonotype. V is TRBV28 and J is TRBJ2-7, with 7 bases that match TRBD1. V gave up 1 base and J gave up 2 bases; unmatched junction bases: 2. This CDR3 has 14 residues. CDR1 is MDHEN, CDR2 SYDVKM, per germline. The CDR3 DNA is TGTGCCAGCAGTTTATTCCAGGGGGCCTACGAGCAGTACTTC. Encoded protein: CASSLFQGAYEQYF.

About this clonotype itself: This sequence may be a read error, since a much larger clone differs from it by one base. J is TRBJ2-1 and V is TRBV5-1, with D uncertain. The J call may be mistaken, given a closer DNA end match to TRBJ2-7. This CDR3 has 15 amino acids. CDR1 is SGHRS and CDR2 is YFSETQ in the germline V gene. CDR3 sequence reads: CASSKVAESYNEQYF. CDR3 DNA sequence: TGCGCCAGCAGCAAGGTGGCGGAGTCCTACAATGAGCAGTACTTC.

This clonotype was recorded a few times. DNA of the CDR3: TGTGCCAGCAGTTTAGGGACAGTACAAGACTACGAGCAGTACTTC. It yields the protein CASSLGTVQDYEQYF. The chain is built from TRBV28 and TRBJ2-7, with 7 nucleotides matching TRBD1. Losses at the gene ends were 2 bases for V and 3 bases for J; bases not matched to a gene: 7. The CDR3 length is 15 residues. CDR1 and CDR2 from the germline V gene are MDHEN and SYDVKM.

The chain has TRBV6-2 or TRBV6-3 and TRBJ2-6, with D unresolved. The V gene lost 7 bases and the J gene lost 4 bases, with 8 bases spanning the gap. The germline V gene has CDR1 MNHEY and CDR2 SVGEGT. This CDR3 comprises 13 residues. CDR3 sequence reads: CASKSLGANVLTF. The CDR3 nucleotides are TGTGCCAGCAAATCCCTCGGGGCCAACGTCCTGACTTTC.

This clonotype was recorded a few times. In DNA, the CDR3 is TGCGCCAGCATGCCGAGGGGTCTACTCAATGAGCAGTTCTTC. Translating it yields CASMPRGLLNEQFF. The chain has TRBV5-1 and TRBJ2-1; D possibly uses TRBD1 or TRBD2 (5 bases each). V gave up 6 bases and J gave up 6 bases, with 16 bases separating them. Germline CDR1 and CDR2: SGHRS and YFSETQ. The CDR3 spans 14 residues. The full variable domain, with the rest looked up from reference TRBV5-1 and TRBJ2-1, is KAGVTQTPRYLIKTRGQQVTLSCSPISGHRSVSWYQQTPGQGLQFLFEYFSETQRNKGNFPGRFSGRQFSNSRSEMNVSTLELGDSALYLCASMPRGLLNEQFFGPGTRLTVL.

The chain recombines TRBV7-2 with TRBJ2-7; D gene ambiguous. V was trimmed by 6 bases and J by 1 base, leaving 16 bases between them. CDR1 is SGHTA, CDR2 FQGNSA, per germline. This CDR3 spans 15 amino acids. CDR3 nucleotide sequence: TGTGCCAGCAGACGAGCTGGAGTGGGGTCCTACGAGCAGTACTTC. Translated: CASRRAGVGSYEQYF.

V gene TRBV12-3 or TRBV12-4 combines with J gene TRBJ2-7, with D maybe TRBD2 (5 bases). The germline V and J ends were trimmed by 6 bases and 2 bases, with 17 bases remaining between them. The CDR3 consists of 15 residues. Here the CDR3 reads CASRSGTLAPYEQYF. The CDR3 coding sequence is TGTGCCAGCAGGTCCGGAACTCTAGCTCCCTACGAGCAGTACTTC.

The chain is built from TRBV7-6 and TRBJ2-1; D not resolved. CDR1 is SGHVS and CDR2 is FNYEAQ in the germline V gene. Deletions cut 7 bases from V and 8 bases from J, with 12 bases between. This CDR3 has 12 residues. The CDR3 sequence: CASITVWDEQFF. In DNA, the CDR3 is TGTGCCAGCATCACAGTCTGGGATGAGCAGTTCTTC.

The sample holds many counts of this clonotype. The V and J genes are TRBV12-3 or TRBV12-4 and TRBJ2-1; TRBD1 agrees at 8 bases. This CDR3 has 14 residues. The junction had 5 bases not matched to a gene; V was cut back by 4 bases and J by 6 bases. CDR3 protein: CASSSSDRGNEQFF. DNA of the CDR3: TGTGCCAGCAGTTCCTCCGACAGGGGCAATGAGCAGTTCTTC.

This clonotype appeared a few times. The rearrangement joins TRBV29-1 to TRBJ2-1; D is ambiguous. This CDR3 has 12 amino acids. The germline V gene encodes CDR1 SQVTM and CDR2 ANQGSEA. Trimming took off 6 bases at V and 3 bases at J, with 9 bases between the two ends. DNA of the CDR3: TGCAGCGTCAAAGGCATCTACAATGAGCAGTTCTTC. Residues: CSVKGIYNEQFF.

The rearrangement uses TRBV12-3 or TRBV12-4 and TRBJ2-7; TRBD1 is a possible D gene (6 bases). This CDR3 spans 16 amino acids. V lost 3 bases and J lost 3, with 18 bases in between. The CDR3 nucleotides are TGTGCCAGCAGTTTTCGCAGGGGTCCCCACGGCTACGAGCAGTACTTC. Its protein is CASSFRRGPHGYEQYF.

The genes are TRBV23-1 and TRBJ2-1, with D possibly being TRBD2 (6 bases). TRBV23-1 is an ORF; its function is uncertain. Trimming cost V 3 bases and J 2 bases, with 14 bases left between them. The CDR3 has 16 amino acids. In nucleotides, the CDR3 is TGCGCCAGCAGTCAGGTAGAGCGGGCAACCTACAATGAGCAGTTCTTC. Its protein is CASSQVERATYNEQFF.

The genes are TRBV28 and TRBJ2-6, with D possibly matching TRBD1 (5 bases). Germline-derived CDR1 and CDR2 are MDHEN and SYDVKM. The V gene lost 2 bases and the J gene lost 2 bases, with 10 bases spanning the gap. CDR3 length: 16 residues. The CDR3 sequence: CASSLTPGTGANVLTF. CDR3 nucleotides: TGTGCCAGCAGTTTAACCCCAGGGACTGGGGCCAACGTCCTGACTTTC.

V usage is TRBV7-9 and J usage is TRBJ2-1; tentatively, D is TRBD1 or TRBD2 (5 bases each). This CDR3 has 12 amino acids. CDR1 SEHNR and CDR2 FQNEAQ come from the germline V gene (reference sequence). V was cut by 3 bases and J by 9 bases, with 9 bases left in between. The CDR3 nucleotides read TGTGCCAGCAGCTTGCGAGGGGTTGAGCAGTTCTTC. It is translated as CASSLRGVEQFF.

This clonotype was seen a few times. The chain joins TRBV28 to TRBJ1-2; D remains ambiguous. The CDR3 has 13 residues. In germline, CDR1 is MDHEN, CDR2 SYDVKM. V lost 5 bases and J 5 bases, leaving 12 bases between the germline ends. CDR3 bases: TGTGCCAGCAGTAGCGCACCCTTTTATGGCTACACCTTC. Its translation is CASSSAPFYGYTF.

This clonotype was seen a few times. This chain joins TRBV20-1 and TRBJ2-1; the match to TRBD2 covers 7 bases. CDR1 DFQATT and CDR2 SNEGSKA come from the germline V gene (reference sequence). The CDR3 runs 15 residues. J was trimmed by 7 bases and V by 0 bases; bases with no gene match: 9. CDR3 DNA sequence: TGCAGTGCTAGAGACCCTAGTGGGGGGGGGAATGAGCAGTTCTTC. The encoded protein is CSARDPSGGGNEQFF.

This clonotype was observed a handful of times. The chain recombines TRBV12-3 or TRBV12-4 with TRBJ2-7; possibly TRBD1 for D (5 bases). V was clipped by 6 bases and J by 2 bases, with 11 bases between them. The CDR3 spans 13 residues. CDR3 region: CASRGRVAYEQYF. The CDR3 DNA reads TGTGCCAGCAGGGGCAGGGTGGCCTACGAGCAGTACTTC.